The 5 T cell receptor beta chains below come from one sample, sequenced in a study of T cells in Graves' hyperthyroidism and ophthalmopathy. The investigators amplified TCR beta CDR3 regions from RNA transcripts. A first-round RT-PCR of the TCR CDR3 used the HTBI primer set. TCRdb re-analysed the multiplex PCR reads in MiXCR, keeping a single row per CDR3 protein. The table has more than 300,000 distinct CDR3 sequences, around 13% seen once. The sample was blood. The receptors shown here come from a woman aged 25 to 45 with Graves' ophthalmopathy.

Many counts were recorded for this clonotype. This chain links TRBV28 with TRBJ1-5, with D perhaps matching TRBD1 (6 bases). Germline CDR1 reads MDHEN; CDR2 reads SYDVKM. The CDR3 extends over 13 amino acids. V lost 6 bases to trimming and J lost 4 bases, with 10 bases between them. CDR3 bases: TGTGCCAGCAGGCGGGGACAAAATCAGCCCCAGCATTTT. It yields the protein CASRRGQNQPQHF.

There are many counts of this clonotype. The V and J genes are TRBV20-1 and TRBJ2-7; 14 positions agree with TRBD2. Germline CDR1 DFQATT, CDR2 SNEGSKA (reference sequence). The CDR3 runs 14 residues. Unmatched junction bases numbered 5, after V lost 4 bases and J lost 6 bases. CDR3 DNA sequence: TGCAGTGCTAAAGGACTAGCGGGGGGATCCGAGCAGTACTTC. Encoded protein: CSAKGLAGGSEQYF.

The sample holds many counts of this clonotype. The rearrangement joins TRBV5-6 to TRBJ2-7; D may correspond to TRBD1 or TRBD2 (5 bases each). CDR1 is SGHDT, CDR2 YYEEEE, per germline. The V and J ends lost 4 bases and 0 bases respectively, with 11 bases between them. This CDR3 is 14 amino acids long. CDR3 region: CASSQGRGSYEQYF. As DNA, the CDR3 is TGTGCCAGCAGCCAGGGCCGGGGCTCCTACGAGCAGTACTTC.

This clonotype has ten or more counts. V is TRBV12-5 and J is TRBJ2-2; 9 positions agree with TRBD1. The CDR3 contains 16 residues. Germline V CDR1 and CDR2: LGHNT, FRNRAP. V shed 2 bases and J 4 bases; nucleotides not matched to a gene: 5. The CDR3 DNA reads TGTGCTAGTGGTTTGATCTGGGACAGGGCCACCGGGGAGCTGTTTTTT. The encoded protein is CASGLIWDRATGELFF.

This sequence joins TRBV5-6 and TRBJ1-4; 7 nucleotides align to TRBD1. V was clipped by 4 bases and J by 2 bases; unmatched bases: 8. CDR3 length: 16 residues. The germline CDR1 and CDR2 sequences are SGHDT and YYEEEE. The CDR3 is CASSRDRVGTNEKLFF. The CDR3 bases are TGTGCCAGCAGCCGGGACAGAGTGGGCACTAATGAAAAACTGTTTTTT.